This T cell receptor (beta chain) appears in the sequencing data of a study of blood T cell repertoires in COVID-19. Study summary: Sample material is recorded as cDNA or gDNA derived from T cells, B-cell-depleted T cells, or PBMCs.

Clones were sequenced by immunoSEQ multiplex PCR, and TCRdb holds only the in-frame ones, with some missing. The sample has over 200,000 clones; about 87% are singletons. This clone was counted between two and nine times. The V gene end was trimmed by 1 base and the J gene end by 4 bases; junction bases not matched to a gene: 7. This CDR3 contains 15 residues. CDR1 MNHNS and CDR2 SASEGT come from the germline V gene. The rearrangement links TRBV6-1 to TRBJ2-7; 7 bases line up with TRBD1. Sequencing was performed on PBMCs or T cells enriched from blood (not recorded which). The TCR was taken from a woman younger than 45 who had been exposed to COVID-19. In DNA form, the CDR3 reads TGTGCCAGCAGTGAAGAGGAAGAGGGGGCGTACGAGCAGTACTTC. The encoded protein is CASSEEEEGAYEQYF.